Below, 16 T cell receptor beta chains from the same sample are listed, as sequenced in a study of blood T cell repertoires in COVID-19. The assay was immunoSEQ multiplex PCR, and TCRdb's table has in-frame clones only and misses some. The sample holds 150,000 to 200,000 clones, over 75% seen once. The sample was peripheral blood. These receptors came from a man between 65 and 85 years old who had recovered from COVID-19.

V gene TRBV10-1 combines with J gene TRBJ2-3; TRBD2 matches at 12 bases. CDR3 size: 18 residues. Trimming took 9 bases from V and 1 from J; bases not matched to a gene: 14. Germline V lookup: CDR1 WNHNN, CDR2 SYGVQD (reference sequence). The CDR3 sequence: CARKTSGSSPVGTDTQYF. CDR3 bases: TGCGCCAGAAAGACTAGCGGGAGCTCGCCCGTGGGCACAGATACGCAGTATTTT.

The chain uses TRBV7-8 and TRBJ2-7; 10 bases match TRBD2. CDR3 size: 14 residues. Losses at the gene ends were 5 bases for V and 6 bases for J; bases not matched to a gene: 7. CDR1 and CDR2 (germline): SGHVS, FQNEAQ. The DNA of the CDR3 is TGTGCCAGCAGCCGAGCTGGGACTAGCGCCGAGCAGTACTTC. Its protein is CASSRAGTSAEQYF.

V and J are TRBV2 and TRBJ1-4, with D unclear. V was pared by 7 bases and J by 13 bases, with 13 bases between. This CDR3 comprises 11 residues. Germline CDR1 and CDR2: SNHLY and FYNNEI. The CDR3, as DNA: TGTGCCAGCACGGGGAGGGAGAGACTGTTTTTT. Protein sequence: CASTGRERLFF.

CDR3 in amino acids: CASSIGTGGSPAYNSPLHF. The CDR3, as DNA: TGTGCCAGCAGCATAGGGACAGGGGGTTCTCCTGCCTATAATTCACCCCTCCACTTT. V usage is TRBV21-1 and J usage is TRBJ1-6; the listed D gene, TRBD1, was not tested against the DNA. TRBV21-1 is noted as a pseudogene. The CDR3 spans 19 residues.

The rearrangement links TRBV29-1 to TRBJ1-2, with 10 positions matching TRBD1. This CDR3 comprises 12 residues. The V and J ends lost 4 bases and 7 bases, in that order; junction bases with no gene match: 3. The germline V gene has CDR1 SQVTM and CDR2 ANQGSEA. The CDR3 is CSVGDRGSGYTF. CDR3 in DNA: TGCAGCGTTGGGGACAGGGGTAGTGGCTACACCTTC.

This chain joins TRBV28 and TRBJ1-2; TRBD1 matches at 8 bases. Looked up from germline, CDR1 is MDHEN and CDR2 is SYDVKM. This CDR3 is 15 amino acids long. V trimming: 5 bases; J trimming: 4 bases; junction bases outside the gene matches: 9. The CDR3: CASSTGKGQGYGYTF. Written as DNA, the CDR3 is TGTGCCAGCAGTACGGGGAAAGGACAGGGCTATGGCTACACCTTC.

The V and J genes are TRBV5-4 and TRBJ2-2; TRBD2 might be the D (6 bases). Trimming removed 7 bases at V and 0 bases at J, with 16 bases between. CDR1 and CDR2 from the germline V gene are SGHNT and YYREEE (reference sequence). The CDR3 loop spans 16 amino acids. The CDR3 DNA reads as TGTGCCAGCGGCCTTGATCCGGGGGCGAACACCGGGGAGCTGTTTTTT. This sequence encodes CASGLDPGANTGELFF. The entire variable domain, with the rest obtained from reference TRBV5-4 and TRBJ2-2, is as follows: ETGVTQSPTHLIKTRGQQVTLRCSSQSGHNTVSWYQQALGQGPQFIFQYYREEENGRGNFPPRFSGLQFPNYSSELNVNALELDDSALYLCASGLDPGANTGELFFGEGSRLTVL.

The chain joins TRBV29-1 to TRBJ2-7; TRBD2 matches 8 bases. CDR1 is SQVTM and CDR2 is ANQGSEA in the germline V gene. The ends lost 4 bases at V and 3 bases at J; junction bases unmatched: 5. The CDR3 runs to 13 residues. The CDR3 sequence: CSVVGLGDYEQYF. In DNA form, the CDR3 reads TGCAGCGTTGTGGGACTAGGGGACTACGAGCAGTACTTC.

This chain links TRBV10-3 with TRBJ1-1, with D perhaps TRBD1 (6 bases). Germline loops: CDR1 ENHRY, CDR2 SYGVKD. CDR3 size: 13 residues. V was shortened by 6 bases and J by 0 bases, with 8 bases between the two germline ends. CDR3 nucleotide sequence: TGTGCCATCAGGGACAGCATGAACACTGAAGCTTTCTTT. Amino acids: CAIRDSMNTEAFF.

This clone appeared a single time. The chain combines TRBV7-8 with TRBJ2-1; D is undetermined. The CDR3 is made up of 16 amino acids. The germline gives CDR1 SGHVS, CDR2 FQNEAQ. V was pared by 1 base and J by 3 bases, with 13 bases between. The CDR3 reads CASSLGRDNFYNEQFF. CDR3 bases: TGTGCCAGCAGCTTAGGTAGAGATAACTTCTACAATGAGCAGTTCTTC. Looking up the rest from reference TRBV7-8 and TRBJ2-1 gives the full variable domain: GAGVSQSPRYKVAKRGQDVALRCDPISGHVSLFWYQQALGQGPEFLTYFQNEAQLDKSGLPSDRFFAERPEGSVSTLKIQRTQQEDSAVYLCASSLGRDNFYNEQFFGPGTRLTVL.

The chain carries TRBV4-3 and TRBJ2-2, with 9 nucleotides matching TRBD2. Germline CDR1 is LGHNA and CDR2 is YSLEER. CDR3 length: 18 amino acids. The junction had 11 bases not matched to a gene; V was cut back by 0 bases and J by 6 bases. The DNA for the CDR3 is TGCGCCAGCAGCCAAGAACTTCGTCGCGGGAGGGTCTCCGGGGAGCTGTTTTTT. It translates to CASSQELRRGRVSGELFF.

V usage is TRBV5-8 and J usage is TRBJ1-5, with 10 bases aligning to TRBD1. Germline CDR1 and CDR2: SGHTS and YDEGEE. The CDR3 is made up of 14 amino acids. After removal of 4 bases from V and 4 bases from J, the junction contained 2 bases not matched to a gene. The CDR3 is CASSGTGVNQPQHF. CDR3 nucleotides: TGTGCCAGCAGCGGGACAGGGGTAAATCAGCCCCAGCATTTT.

This clone appeared once. This rearrangement joins TRBV19 to TRBJ2-2, with TRBD1 matching 8 bases. Per the germline V gene, CDR1 is LNHDA and CDR2 is SQIVND (reference sequence). The CDR3 runs to 15 residues. J lost 1 base, V lost 4 bases, and 2 bases had no gene match. DNA for the CDR3: TGTGCCAGTAGTAAAGGACAGGGGAACACCGGGGAGCTGTTTTTT. Translating it yields CASSKGQGNTGELFF.

The table lists this clone with a count of one. V gene TRBV10-3 combines with J gene TRBJ1-1; 11 bases align to TRBD1. The CDR3 sequence is 12 residues long. The junction had 9 bases not matched to a gene; V was cut back by 10 bases and J by 11 bases. Germline V gives CDR1 ENHRY, CDR2 SYGVKD. CDR3 sequence reads: CATGQGASDAFF. In DNA, the CDR3 is TGTGCCACCGGACAGGGGGCGTCGGATGCTTTCTTT.

V and J are TRBV6-6 and TRBJ2-1; 13 bases are shared with TRBD2. The CDR3 has 16 amino acids. The junction had 11 bases not matched to a gene; V was cut back by 6 bases and J by 9 bases. Germline assignment: CDR1 MNHNY and CDR2 SVGAGI (reference sequence). Here the CDR3 DNA reads TGTGCCAGCAGCTGGACTAGCGGGAGCCAATGGGGTGAGCAGTTCTTC. This gives the protein CASSWTSGSQWGEQFF.

The rearrangement links TRBV7-2 to TRBJ2-5; the match to TRBD2 covers 8 bases. Germline V CDR1 and CDR2: SGHTA, FQGNSA. There are 15 residues in the CDR3. Trimming removed 4 bases from V and 2 bases from J; junction bases left unmatched: 6. The CDR3 loop is CASSYLAGLQETQYF. The CDR3 coding sequence is TGTGCCAGCAGCTACCTAGCGGGCCTACAAGAGACCCAGTACTTC.